The entry below gives a single TCR beta chain sequence along with its context. These data belong to a study of tissue T cells after allogeneic stem cell transplantation. V was trimmed by 0 bases and J by 4 bases, leaving 16 bases between them. The germline V gene has CDR1 MGHRA and CDR2 YSYEKL. There are 18 residues in the CDR3. The data were produced by immunoSEQ multiplex PCR, yet TCRdb's version contains in-frame clones alone and is incomplete. The table has about 26,000 clones, under 95% seen once; the top ten hold more than 1.5%. The receptor's source is a male donor older than 55 who later had graft-versus-host disease after an allogeneic stem cell transplant. Here the sequenced sample was blood, taken before transplantation. The rearrangement joins TRBV4-1 to TRBJ2-6, with D possibly matching TRBD1 (6 bases). CDR3 amino acids: CASSQDQGFVTGANVLTF. CDR3 in DNA: TGCGCCAGCAGCCAAGATCAGGGGTTCGTGACGGGGGCCAACGTCCTGACTTTC.